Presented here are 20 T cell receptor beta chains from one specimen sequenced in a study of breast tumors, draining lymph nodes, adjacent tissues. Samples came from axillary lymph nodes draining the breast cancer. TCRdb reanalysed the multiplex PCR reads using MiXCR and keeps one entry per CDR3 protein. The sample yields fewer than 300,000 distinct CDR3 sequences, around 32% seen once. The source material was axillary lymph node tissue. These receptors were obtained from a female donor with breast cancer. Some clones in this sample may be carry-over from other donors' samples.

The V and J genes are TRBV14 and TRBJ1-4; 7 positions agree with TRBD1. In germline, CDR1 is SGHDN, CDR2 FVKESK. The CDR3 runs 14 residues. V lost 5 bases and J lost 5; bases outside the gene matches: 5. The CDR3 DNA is TGTGCCAGCAGCTCGCAACAGGGGAATGAAAAACTGTTTTTT. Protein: CASSSQQGNEKLFF.

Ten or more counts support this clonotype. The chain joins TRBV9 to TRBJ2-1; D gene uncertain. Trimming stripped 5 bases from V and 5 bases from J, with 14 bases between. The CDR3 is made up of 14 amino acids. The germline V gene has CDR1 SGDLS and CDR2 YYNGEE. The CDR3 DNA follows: TGTGCCAGCAGTAGGACCCTAAGGGACAATGAGCAGTTCTTC. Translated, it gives CASSRTLRDNEQFF.

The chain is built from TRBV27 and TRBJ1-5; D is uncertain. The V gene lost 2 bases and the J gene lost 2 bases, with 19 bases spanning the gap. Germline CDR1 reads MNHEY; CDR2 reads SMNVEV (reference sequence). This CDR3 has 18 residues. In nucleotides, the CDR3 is TGTGCCAGCAGTTTAACCTTTTCCAATCCGTGGGGCAATCAGCCCCAGCATTTT. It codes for CASSLTFSNPWGNQPQHF.

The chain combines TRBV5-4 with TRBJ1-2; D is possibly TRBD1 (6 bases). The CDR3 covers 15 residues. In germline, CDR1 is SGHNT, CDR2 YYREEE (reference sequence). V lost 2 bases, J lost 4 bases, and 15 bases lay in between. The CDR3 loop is CASSLRAGAGYGYTF. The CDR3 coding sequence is TGTGCCAGCAGCTTAAGGGCAGGGGCCGGCTATGGCTACACCTTC.

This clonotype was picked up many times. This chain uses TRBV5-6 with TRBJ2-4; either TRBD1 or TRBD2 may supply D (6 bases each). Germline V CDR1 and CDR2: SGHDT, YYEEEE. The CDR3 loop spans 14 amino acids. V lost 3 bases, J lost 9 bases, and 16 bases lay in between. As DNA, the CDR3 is TGTGCCAGCAGCTACGACAGGATGGGAGGCATTCAGTACTTC. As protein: CASSYDRMGGIQYF.

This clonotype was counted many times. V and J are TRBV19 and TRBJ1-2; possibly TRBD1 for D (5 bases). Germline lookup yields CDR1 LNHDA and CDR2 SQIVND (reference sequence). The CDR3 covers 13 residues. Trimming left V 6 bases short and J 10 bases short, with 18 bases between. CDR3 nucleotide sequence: TGTGCCAGTAGGTGGGGGGTTGAGACCGACTACACCTTC. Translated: CASRWGVETDYTF.

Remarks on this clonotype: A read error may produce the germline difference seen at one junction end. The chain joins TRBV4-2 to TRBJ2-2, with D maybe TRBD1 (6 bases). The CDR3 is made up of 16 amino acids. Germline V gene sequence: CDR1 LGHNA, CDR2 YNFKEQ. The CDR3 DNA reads TGTGCCAGCAGCCAAGATCACAGGGAGAACACCGGGGAGCTGGTTTTT. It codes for CASSQDHRENTGELVF.

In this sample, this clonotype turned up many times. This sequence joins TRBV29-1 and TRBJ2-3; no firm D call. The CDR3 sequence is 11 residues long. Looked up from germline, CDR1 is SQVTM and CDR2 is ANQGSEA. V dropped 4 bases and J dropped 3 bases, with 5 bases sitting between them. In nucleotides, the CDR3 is TGCAGCGTTGCAGTAACAGATACGCAGTATTTT. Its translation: CSVAVTDTQYF.

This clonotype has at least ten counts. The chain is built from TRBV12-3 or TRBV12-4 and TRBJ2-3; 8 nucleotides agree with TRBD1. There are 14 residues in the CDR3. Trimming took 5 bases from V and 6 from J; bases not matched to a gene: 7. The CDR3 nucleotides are TGTGCCAGCAGTCCCGGACAGGGTTGGGATACGCAGTATTTT. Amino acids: CASSPGQGWDTQYF.

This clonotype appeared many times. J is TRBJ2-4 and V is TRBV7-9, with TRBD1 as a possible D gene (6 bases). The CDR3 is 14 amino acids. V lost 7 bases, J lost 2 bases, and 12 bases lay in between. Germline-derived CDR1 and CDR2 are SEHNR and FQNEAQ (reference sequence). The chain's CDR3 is CASTSQGSKNIQYF. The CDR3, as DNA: TGTGCCAGCACAAGCCAGGGGTCCAAAAACATTCAGTACTTC.

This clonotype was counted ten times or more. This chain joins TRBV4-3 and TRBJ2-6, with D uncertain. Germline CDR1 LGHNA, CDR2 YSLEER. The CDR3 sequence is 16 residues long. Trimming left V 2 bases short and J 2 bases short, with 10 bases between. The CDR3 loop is CASSQSLAAGANVLTF. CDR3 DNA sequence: TGCGCCAGCAGCCAATCTTTAGCTGCTGGGGCCAACGTCCTGACTTTC.

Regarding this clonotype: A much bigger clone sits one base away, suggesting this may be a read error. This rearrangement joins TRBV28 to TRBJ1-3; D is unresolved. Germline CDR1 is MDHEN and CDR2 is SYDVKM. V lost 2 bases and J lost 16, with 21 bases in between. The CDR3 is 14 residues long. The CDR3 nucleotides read TGTGCCAGCAGTTTAGGGATGTCCACAGATACGCGGTATTTT. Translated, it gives CASSLGMSTDTRYF.

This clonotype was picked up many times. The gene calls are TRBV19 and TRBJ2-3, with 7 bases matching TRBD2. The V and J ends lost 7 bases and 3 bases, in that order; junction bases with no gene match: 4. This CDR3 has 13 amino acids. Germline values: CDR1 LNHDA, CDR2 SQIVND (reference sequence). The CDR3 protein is CASKELATDTQYF. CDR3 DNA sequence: TGTGCCAGTAAAGAACTAGCGACAGATACGCAGTATTTT.

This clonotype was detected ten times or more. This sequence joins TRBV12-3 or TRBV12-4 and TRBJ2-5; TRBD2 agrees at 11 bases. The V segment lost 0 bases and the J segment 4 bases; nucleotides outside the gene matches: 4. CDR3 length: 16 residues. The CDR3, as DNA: TGTGCCAGCAGTTTAGCGCCTACTAGCGGGGGAGAGACCCAGTACTTC. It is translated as CASSLAPTSGGETQYF.

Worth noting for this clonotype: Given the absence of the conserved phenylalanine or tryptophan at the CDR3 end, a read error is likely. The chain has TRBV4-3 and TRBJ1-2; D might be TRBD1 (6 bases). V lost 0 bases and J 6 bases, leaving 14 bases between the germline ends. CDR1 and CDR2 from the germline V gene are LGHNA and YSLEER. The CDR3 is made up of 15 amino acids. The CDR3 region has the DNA TGCGCCAGCAGCCAAGAACTACAGGGAGTCCATGGCTACACCCTC. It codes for CASSQELQGVHGYTL.

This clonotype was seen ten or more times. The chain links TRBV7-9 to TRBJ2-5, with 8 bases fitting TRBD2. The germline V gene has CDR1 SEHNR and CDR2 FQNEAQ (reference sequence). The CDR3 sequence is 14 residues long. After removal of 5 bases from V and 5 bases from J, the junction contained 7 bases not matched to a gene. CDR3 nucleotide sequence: TGTGCCAGCAGCCTCCTAGCGGGTCTGGAGACCCAGTACTTC. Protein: CASSLLAGLETQYF.

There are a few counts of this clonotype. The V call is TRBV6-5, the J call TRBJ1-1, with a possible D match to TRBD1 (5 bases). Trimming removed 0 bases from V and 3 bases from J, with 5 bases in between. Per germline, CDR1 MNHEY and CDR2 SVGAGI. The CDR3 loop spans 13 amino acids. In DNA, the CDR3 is TGTGCCAGCAGTTACTCCAGGGACACTGAAGCTTTCTTT. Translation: CASSYSRDTEAFF.

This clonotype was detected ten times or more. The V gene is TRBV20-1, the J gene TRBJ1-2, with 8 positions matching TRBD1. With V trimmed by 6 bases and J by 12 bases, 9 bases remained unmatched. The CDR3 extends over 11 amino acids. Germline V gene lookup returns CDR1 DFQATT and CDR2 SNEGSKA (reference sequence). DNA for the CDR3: TGCAGTGCGGCGGGTGGGACAGGTCACACCTTC. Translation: CSAAGGTGHTF.

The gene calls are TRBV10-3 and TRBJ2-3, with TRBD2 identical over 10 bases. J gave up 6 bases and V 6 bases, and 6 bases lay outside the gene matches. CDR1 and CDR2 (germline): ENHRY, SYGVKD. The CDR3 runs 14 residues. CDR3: CAIRASGRRDTQYF. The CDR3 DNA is TGTGCCATCAGGGCTAGCGGGAGACGTGATACGCAGTATTTT.

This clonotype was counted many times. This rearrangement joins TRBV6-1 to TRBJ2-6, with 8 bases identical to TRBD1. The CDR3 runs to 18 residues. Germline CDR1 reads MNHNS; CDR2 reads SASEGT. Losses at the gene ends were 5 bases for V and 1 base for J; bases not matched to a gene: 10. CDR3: CASSLRGTGLSGANVLTF. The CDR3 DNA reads TGTGCCAGCAGTCTAAGGGGGACAGGCCTTTCTGGGGCCAACGTCCTGACTTTC.